The clone carrying this TCR beta chain has a handful of counts. Its antigen is not known. Sequenced by immunoSEQ multiplex PCR; TCRdb stores in-frame clones only, minus some. The table has 130,000 or so clones, roughly 90% seen once. The data are from a study of T cell responses to AZD1222 COVID-19 vaccine. Whole-study findings and limits: It should be noted that donors were predominantly white British and more often female, and clonal diversity was possibly underestimated. Researchers report vaccine-associated CD4 TCRs spanning spike, with dominance at 160-218 and 743-854.

V was pared by 5 bases and J by 0 bases, with 14 bases between. The germline V gene has CDR1 SGHVS and CDR2 FQNEAQ. The length of the CDR3 is 16 residues. The J gene is TRBJ2-1, the V gene TRBV7-8; perhaps TRBD2 as D (6 bases). The receptor was derived from an adult in good health. The sequenced sample was peripheral blood, obtained on day 0 of AZD1222 vaccination. For the CDR3, the DNA is TGTGCCAGCAGCACCTTATATAGCGGCTCCTACAATGAGCAGTTCTTC. This encodes CASSTLYSGSYNEQFF.